The 32 T cell receptor beta chains in this list originate from one sample, sequenced in a study of T-cell memory formation after mild COVID-19. MiXCR, run by TCRdb on the 5' RACE reads, gives a single entry per CDR3 protein. Among under 350,000 distinct CDR3 sequences listed, roughly 17% were seen once. The sequencing sample was made of PBMCs or a T cell subset sorted from them (not recorded which). These TCRs come from a man between 18 and 29 years old who had mild COVID-19 (a few samples of this study predate the infection). Cell type and time point are not known.

A few counts support this clonotype. The V call is TRBV5-1, the J call TRBJ2-3; D is undetermined. V lost 4 bases, J lost 6 bases, and 12 bases lay in between. The length of the CDR3 is 13 residues. The V gene's germline CDR1 is SGHRS and CDR2 YFSETQ. The chain's CDR3 is CASSDILGDTQYF. The DNA for the CDR3 is TGCGCCAGCAGCGACATCCTAGGGGATACGCAGTATTTT.

This clonotype occurred many times. V usage is TRBV5-1 and J usage is TRBJ2-6; D unresolved. Germline CDR1 SGHRS, CDR2 YFSETQ. V lost 6 bases, J lost 1 base, and 14 bases lay in between. There are 16 residues in the CDR3. CDR3 region: CASNSDGPSGANVLTF. The CDR3 nucleotides are TGCGCCAGCAACTCGGACGGACCGTCTGGGGCCAACGTCCTGACTTTC.

This clonotype has just a few counts. The chain has TRBV6-5 and TRBJ1-2; D gene unclear. With 4 bases removed from V and 6 bases from J, the gap between germline ends came to 21 bases. Germline loops: CDR1 MNHEY, CDR2 SVGAGI. The CDR3 runs to 16 residues. The CDR3 sequence: CASSSGRAGELDGYTF. CDR3 in DNA: TGTGCCAGCAGTTCCGGCCGCGCCGGGGAACTAGATGGCTACACCTTC.

This clonotype turned up a few times. The chain has TRBV9 and TRBJ2-3; D is unclear. Trimming pared 4 bases from V and 5 bases from J, leaving 17 bases between. The length of the CDR3 is 15 residues. The V gene's germline CDR1 is SGDLS and CDR2 YYNGEE. The CDR3 DNA is TGTGCCAGCAGCCCCCGTGGGGATCCGCGAGATACGCAGTATTTT. Translating it yields CASSPRGDPRDTQYF.

This clonotype was observed at least ten times. The chain links TRBV7-8 to TRBJ2-3, with 13 positions matching TRBD2. CDR1 is SGHVS, CDR2 FQNEAQ, per germline. The CDR3 is 16 residues long. The J segment lost 6 bases and the V segment lost 6 bases, leaving 9 bases of the junction unmatched. This CDR3 is CASSGTSGAMGDTQYF. The CDR3 coding sequence is TGTGCCAGCAGTGGGACTAGCGGGGCCATGGGTGATACGCAGTATTTT. The full variable domain, rest sourced from reference TRBV7-8 and TRBJ2-3, is GAGVSQSPRYKVAKRGQDVALRCDPISGHVSLFWYQQALGQGPEFLTYFQNEAQLDKSGLPSDRFFAERPEGSVSTLKIQRTQQEDSAVYLCASSGTSGAMGDTQYFGPGTRLTVL.

This clonotype was seen at least ten times. The chain uses TRBV12-3 or TRBV12-4 and TRBJ1-5; D uncertain. The ends were cut back, 1 base at V and 7 bases at J, with 11 bases in the middle. The CDR3 totals 14 residues. DNA of the CDR3: TGTGCCAGCAGTTTAGGGTGGGTCAGCCAGCCCCAGCATTTT. Its translation: CASSLGWVSQPQHF.

J is TRBJ1-1 and V is TRBV20-1; a weak D match, TRBD1 (6 bases). CDR3 length: 11 residues. The germline V gene encodes CDR1 DFQATT and CDR2 SNEGSKA (reference sequence). Here the CDR3 DNA reads TGCCTGGGAGGGGGGGGAACTGAAGCTTTCTTT. It is translated as CLGGGGTEAFF.

There are a few counts of this clonotype. The conserved phenylalanine or tryptophan normally closing the CDR3 is absent here, so this likely arose from a read error. No DNA is shown, since the ends of the CDR3 on it are uncertain; the CDR3 is the one TCRdb lists. The genes are TRBV12-1 and TRBJ2-7; the table's D gene call, TRBD1, was not cross checked with the DNA. TRBV12-1 is noted as a pseudogene. The CDR3 is made up of 12 amino acids, end residues included. CDR3 region: CASSSIRDAVNL.

The chain links TRBV29-1 to TRBJ2-5; D possibly uses TRBD1 or TRBD2 (5 bases each). Germline V gene sequence: CDR1 SQVTM, CDR2 ANQGSEA. This CDR3 contains 13 residues. Trimming took 6 bases from V and 5 from J, leaving 16 bases between them. CDR3 DNA sequence: TGCAGCGTCCGGGACCCCCTAGTTGAGACCCAGTACTTC. Amino acid sequence: CSVRDPLVETQYF.

This clonotype was detected a few times. This rearrangement joins TRBV6-2 or TRBV6-3 to TRBJ2-1, with TRBD2 identical over 8 bases. Germline values: CDR1 MNHEY, CDR2 SVGEGT. The CDR3 is 17 amino acids. Losses at the gene ends were 0 bases for V and 4 bases for J; bases not matched to a gene: 8. CDR3 DNA: TGTGCCAGCAGTTACTCGTGGAGCGGGGGCGCTTACAATGAGCAGTTCTTC. Amino acids: CASSYSWSGGAYNEQFF.

This sequence joins TRBV20-1 and TRBJ1-5; 7 bases fit TRBD1. The CDR3 totals 12 residues. Germline V lookup: CDR1 DFQATT, CDR2 SNEGSKA (reference sequence). Germline trimming cut 4 bases from V and 4 bases from J; bases unmatched to any gene: 1. In nucleotides, the CDR3 is TGCAGTGCTACGACAGGGAATCAGCCCCAGCATTTT. It encodes CSATTGNQPQHF.

This clonotype showed up many times. This rearrangement joins TRBV9 to TRBJ2-5; no firm D call. Germline-derived CDR1 and CDR2 are SGDLS and YYNGEE. Deletions cut 0 bases from V and 1 base from J, with 10 bases between. CDR3 size: 15 residues. This chain's CDR3 is CASSVGPTSQETQYF. CDR3 DNA: TGTGCCAGCAGCGTAGGGCCTACCTCCCAAGAGACCCAGTACTTC.

The chain recombines TRBV27 with TRBJ2-3; tentatively, D is TRBD1 (6 bases). V gave up 5 bases and J gave up 3 bases, with 9 bases separating them. Per germline, CDR1 MNHEY and CDR2 SMNVEV (reference sequence). The CDR3 runs to 13 residues. The CDR3 region is CASSTGFTDTQYF. Written as DNA, the CDR3 is TGTGCCAGCAGTACAGGGTTTACAGATACGCAGTATTTT.

The CDR3 is CASRATSGYSTDTQYF. For the CDR3, the DNA is TGTGCCAGCAGGGCGACTAGCGGCTATAGCACAGATACGCAGTATTTT. The J gene is TRBJ2-3, the V gene TRBV6-1; 9 bases map to TRBD2. CDR1 is MNHNS, CDR2 SASEGT, per germline. The CDR3 runs 16 residues. Trimming removed 6 bases from V and 0 bases from J; junction bases left unmatched: 7.

The chain recombines TRBV9 with TRBJ2-1; 8 nucleotides align to TRBD2. The V gene end was trimmed by 0 bases and the J gene end by 1 base; junction bases not matched to a gene: 0. The CDR3 covers 15 residues. Germline V gives CDR1 SGDLS, CDR2 YYNGEE. CDR3 sequence reads: CASSVVAGSYNEQFF. CDR3 DNA sequence: TGTGCCAGCAGCGTAGTAGCGGGGTCCTACAATGAGCAGTTCTTC.

V is TRBV7-2 and J is TRBJ2-6; tentatively, D is TRBD1 (5 bases). Trimming removed 4 bases at V and 0 bases at J, with 13 bases between. Germline V gives CDR1 SGHTA, CDR2 FQGNSA. This CDR3 comprises 17 residues. The CDR3 DNA follows: TGTGCCAGCAGCTCCAGGGCTGTGACCTCTGGGGCCAACGTCCTGACTTTC. Its translation is CASSSRAVTSGANVLTF.

In its sample, this clonotype was seen a few times. The V and J genes are TRBV24-1 and TRBJ2-2; TRBD1 matches 8 bases. The V segment lost 4 bases and the J segment 5 bases; nucleotides outside the gene matches: 11. The length of the CDR3 is 17 residues. Germline V gene sequence: CDR1 KGHDR, CDR2 SFDVKD. The CDR3 DNA follows: TGTGCCACCAGTGAACCTGACAGGGGTCGGAGTACCGGGGAGCTGTTTTTT. Encoded protein: CATSEPDRGRSTGELFF.

In its sample, this clonotype was seen a few times. This chain joins TRBV18 and TRBJ2-1; D tentatively fits TRBD1 or TRBD2 (5 bases each). This CDR3 has 11 amino acids. CDR1 KGHSH and CDR2 LQKENI come from the germline V gene. V was shortened by 2 bases and J by 10 bases, with 6 bases between the two germline ends. The CDR3 here is CASSPGGEQFF. CDR3 bases: TGTGCCAGCTCACCAGGGGGAGAGCAGTTCTTC.

This clonotype was detected a few times. The CDR3 coding sequence is TGTGCCAGCAGTGAAATGGCAGGGCTTTACAATGAGCAGTTCTTC. Protein: CASSEMAGLYNEQFF. The chain employs TRBV2 and TRBJ2-1; possible D gene TRBD1, 5 bases. Deletions cut 2 bases from V and 4 bases from J, with 12 bases between. The CDR3 consists of 15 residues. The germline V gene has CDR1 SNHLY and CDR2 FYNNEI.

This clonotype came up many times. The chain carries TRBV3-1 and TRBJ1-1, with unresolved D. The CDR3 consists of 14 residues. Per the germline V gene, CDR1 is LGHDT and CDR2 is YNNKEL (reference sequence). V was trimmed by 0 bases and J by 1 base, leaving 6 bases between them. CDR3 nucleotides: TGTGCCAGCAGCCAAGATGGTTGGAACACTGAAGCTTTCTTT. Protein: CASSQDGWNTEAFF. Filled out from reference TRBV3-1 and TRBJ1-1, the complete variable domain reads DTAVSQTPKYLVTQMGNDKSIKCEQNLGHDTMYWYKQDSKKFLKIMFSYNNKELIINETVPNRFSPKSPDKAHLNLHINSLELGDSAVYFCASSQDGWNTEAFFGQGTRLTVV.

This chain connects TRBV6-6 to TRBJ2-7; D remains unclear. Trimming took 0 bases from V and 3 from J, leaving 6 bases between them. Germline V gives CDR1 MNHNY, CDR2 SVGAGI (reference sequence). This CDR3 spans 13 amino acids. CDR3 amino acids: CASSYSISYEQYF. CDR3 nucleotides: TGTGCCAGCAGTTACTCGATAAGCTACGAGCAGTACTTC.

V is TRBV4-3 and J is TRBJ1-3; D perhaps matches TRBD1 (5 bases). Trimming took 0 bases from V and 0 from J, leaving 12 bases between them. CDR1 and CDR2 from the germline V gene are LGHNA and YSLEER. The CDR3 is 17 amino acids. The DNA for the CDR3 is TGCGCCAGCAGCCAAGACAATTTTGGGGCCTCTGGAAACACCATATATTTT. Translated, it gives CASSQDNFGASGNTIYF.

This clonotype was observed a few times. The chain recombines TRBV11-2 with TRBJ2-3; D is unresolved. Trimming stripped 1 base from V and 6 bases from J, with 11 bases between. There are 14 residues in the CDR3. Germline V gives CDR1 SGHAT, CDR2 FQNNGV. The CDR3 region has the DNA TGTGCCAGCAGCTTAGGCACCCCAAGGGATACGCAGTATTTT. This sequence encodes CASSLGTPRDTQYF.

The chain combines TRBV20-1 with TRBJ1-1; 7 nucleotides match TRBD1. CDR1 DFQATT and CDR2 SNEGSKA come from the germline V gene (reference sequence). The V segment lost 6 bases and the J segment 5 bases; nucleotides outside the gene matches: 9. CDR3 length: 13 amino acids. In DNA, the CDR3 is TGCAGTGCCGCGACAGGGACCGGGACTGAAGCTTTCTTT. Its translation: CSAATGTGTEAFF.

This clonotype was observed a few times. The V and J genes are TRBV10-1 and TRBJ1-2; 9 bases match TRBD1. V shed 9 bases and J 8 bases; nucleotides not matched to a gene: 13. The CDR3 has 14 amino acids. Germline V CDR1 and CDR2: WNHNN, SYGVQD (reference sequence). The CDR3 here is CASSSGQGSWGYTF. CDR3 sequence (DNA): TGCGCCAGTAGTTCGGGACAGGGATCGTGGGGCTACACCTTC.

The rearrangement links TRBV6-2 or TRBV6-3 to TRBJ2-7, with 7 bases identical to TRBD1. The CDR3 covers 16 residues. Germline V gene lookup returns CDR1 MNHEY and CDR2 SVGEGT. The J segment lost 0 bases and the V segment lost 7 bases, leaving 12 bases of the junction unmatched. This CDR3 is CASTRQGGGSSYEQYV. DNA for the CDR3: TGTGCCAGCACCCGACAGGGCGGAGGTAGCTCCTACGAGCAGTACGTC.

V is TRBV6-5 and J is TRBJ2-7; TRBD2 agrees at 8 bases. The germline CDR1 and CDR2 sequences are MNHEY and SVGAGI. CDR3 size: 16 residues. Trimming cost V 0 bases and J 0 bases; bases outside gene matches: 4. The chain's CDR3 is CASSYSRGGSSYEQYF. CDR3 nucleotides: TGTGCCAGCAGTTACTCCCGCGGGGGGAGCTCCTACGAGCAGTACTTC.

This clonotype came up many times. The gene calls are TRBV5-1 and TRBJ2-7; 14 bases match TRBD2. Germline V gene data show CDR1 as SGHRS and CDR2 as YFSETQ. Losses at the gene ends were 4 bases for V and 4 bases for J; bases not matched to a gene: 4. This CDR3 has 15 residues. CDR3 loop: CASSLTSGGAYEQYF. The CDR3 DNA is TGCGCCAGCAGCCTGACTAGCGGGGGGGCTTACGAGCAGTACTTC.

This clonotype was seen more than once but under ten times. The rearrangement uses TRBV27 and TRBJ1-6; possible D gene TRBD1, 5 bases. The CDR3 is 18 amino acids. Between the trimmed V and J ends, which lost 6 bases and 0 bases, there was a span of 18 bases. Germline V gene lookup returns CDR1 MNHEY and CDR2 SMNVEV (reference sequence). The CDR3 DNA follows: TGTGCCAGCAGCCGTAAGGGACCATCCAGCTCCTATAATTCACCCCTCCACTTT. Translation: CASSRKGPSSSYNSPLHF.

A few counts support this clonotype. The rearrangement uses TRBV5-1 and TRBJ2-7; TRBD2 matches at 7 bases. The CDR3 covers 17 residues. Germline CDR1 is SGHRS and CDR2 is YFSETQ. Germline trimming cut 0 bases from V and 4 bases from J; bases unmatched to any gene: 13. Written as DNA, the CDR3 is TGCGCCAGCAGCTTGGCCCCCGGTGGAGCGGGATCTTACGAGCAGTACTTC. Translating it yields CASSLAPGGAGSYEQYF.

This rearrangement joins TRBV5-1 to TRBJ2-5; 8 nucleotides align to TRBD1. The CDR3 is 15 amino acids. V was clipped by 2 bases and J by 4 bases; unmatched bases: 7. Germline CDR1 and CDR2: SGHRS and YFSETQ. The CDR3 loop reads CASSFTGGRGETQYF. The CDR3 nucleotides are TGCGCCAGCAGCTTTACAGGGGGAAGAGGAGAGACCCAGTACTTC.

V and J are TRBV19 and TRBJ1-1; 8 nucleotides agree with TRBD1. V trimming: 10 bases; J trimming: 4 bases; junction bases outside the gene matches: 11. CDR1 and CDR2 from the germline V gene are LNHDA and SQIVND (reference sequence). CDR3 length: 14 residues. The CDR3 spells CATIWTGRFTEAFF. CDR3 nucleotide sequence: TGTGCCACAATATGGACAGGGAGATTCACTGAAGCTTTCTTT. Using reference TRBV19 and TRBJ1-1 for the parts outside the CDR3, the full variable domain is DGGITQSPKYLFRKEGQNVTLSCEQNLNHDAMYWYRQDPGQGLRLIYYSQIVNDFQKGDIAEGYSVSREKKESFPLTVTSAQKNPTAFYLCATIWTGRFTEAFFGQGTRLTVV.